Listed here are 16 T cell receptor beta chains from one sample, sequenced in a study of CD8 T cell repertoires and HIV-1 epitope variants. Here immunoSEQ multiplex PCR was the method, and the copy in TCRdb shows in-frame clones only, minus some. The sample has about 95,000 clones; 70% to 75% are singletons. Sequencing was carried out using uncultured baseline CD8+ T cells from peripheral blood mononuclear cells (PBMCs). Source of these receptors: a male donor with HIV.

CDR3 nucleotides: TGCGCCAGCAGCTTTGAGACAGATACGCAGTATTTT. Its translation is CASSFETDTQYF. The gene calls are TRBV5-1 and TRBJ2-3, with D hard to call. The germline V and J ends were trimmed by 2 bases and 3 bases, with 4 bases remaining between them. The CDR3 covers 12 residues. Per the germline V gene, CDR1 is SGHRS and CDR2 is YFSETQ.

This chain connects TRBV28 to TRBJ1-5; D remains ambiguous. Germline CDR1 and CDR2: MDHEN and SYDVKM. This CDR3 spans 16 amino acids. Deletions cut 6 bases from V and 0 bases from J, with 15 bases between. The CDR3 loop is CASRPDTTYSNQPQHF. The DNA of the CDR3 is TGTGCCAGCAGACCCGACACTACCTATAGCAATCAGCCCCAGCATTTT.

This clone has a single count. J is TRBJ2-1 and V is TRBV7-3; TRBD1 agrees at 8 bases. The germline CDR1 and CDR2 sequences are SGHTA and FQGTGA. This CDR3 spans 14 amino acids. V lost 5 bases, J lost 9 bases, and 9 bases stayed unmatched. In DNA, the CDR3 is TGTGCCAGCAGCCCCGACAGGGGTGTAAGTGAGCAGTTCTTC. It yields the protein CASSPDRGVSEQFF.

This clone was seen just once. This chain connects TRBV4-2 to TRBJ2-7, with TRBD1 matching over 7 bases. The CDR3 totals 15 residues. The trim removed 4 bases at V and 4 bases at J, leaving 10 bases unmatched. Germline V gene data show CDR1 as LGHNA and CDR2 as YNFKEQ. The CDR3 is CASSRALGQLYEQYF. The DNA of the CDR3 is TGTGCCAGCAGCCGGGCCCTGGGACAGCTATACGAGCAGTACTTC.

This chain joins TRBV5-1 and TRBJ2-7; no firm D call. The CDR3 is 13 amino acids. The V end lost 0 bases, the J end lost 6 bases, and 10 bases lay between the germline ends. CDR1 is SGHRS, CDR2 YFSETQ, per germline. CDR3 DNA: TGCGCCAGCAGCTTGGGCGCAGGTGGCGAGCAGTACTTC. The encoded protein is CASSLGAGGEQYF.

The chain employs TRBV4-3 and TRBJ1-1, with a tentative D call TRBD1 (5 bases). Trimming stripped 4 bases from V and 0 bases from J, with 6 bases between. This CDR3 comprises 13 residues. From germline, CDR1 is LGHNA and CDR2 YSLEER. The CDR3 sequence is CASSLGVNTEAFF. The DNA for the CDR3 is TGCGCCAGCAGCCTGGGGGTGAACACTGAAGCTTTCTTT.

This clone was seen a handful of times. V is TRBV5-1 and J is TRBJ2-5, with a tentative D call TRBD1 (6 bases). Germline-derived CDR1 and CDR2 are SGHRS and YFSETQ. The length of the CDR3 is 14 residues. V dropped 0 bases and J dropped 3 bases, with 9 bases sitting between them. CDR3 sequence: CASSLGQGKETQYF. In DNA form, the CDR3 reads TGCGCCAGCAGCTTGGGTCAGGGGAAAGAGACCCAGTACTTC.

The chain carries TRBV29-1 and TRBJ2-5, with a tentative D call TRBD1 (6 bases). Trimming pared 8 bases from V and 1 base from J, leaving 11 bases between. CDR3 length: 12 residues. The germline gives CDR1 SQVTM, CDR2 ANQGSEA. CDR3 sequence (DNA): TGCAGCTCTCGGACAGCCCAAGAGACCCAGTACTTC. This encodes CSSRTAQETQYF.

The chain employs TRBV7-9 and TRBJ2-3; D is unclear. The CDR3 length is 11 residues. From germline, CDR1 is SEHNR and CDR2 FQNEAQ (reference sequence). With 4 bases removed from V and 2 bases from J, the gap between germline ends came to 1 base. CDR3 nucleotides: TGTGCCAGCAGCTACACAGATACGCAGTATTTT. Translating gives CASSYTDTQYF.

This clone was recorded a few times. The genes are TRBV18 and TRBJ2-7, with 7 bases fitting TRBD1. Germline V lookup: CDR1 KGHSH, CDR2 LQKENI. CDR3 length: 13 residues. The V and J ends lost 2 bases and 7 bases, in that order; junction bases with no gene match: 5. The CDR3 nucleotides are TGTGCCAGCTCACCAAGGGGGCTCGAGGAGCAGTACTTC. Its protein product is CASSPRGLEEQYF.

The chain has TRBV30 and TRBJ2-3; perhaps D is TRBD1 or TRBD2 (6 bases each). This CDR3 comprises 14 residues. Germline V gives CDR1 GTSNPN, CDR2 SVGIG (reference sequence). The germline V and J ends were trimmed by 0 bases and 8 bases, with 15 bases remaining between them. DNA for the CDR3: TGTGCCTGGAGTGTGGATAAAAGGGGGGCTACGCAGTATTTT. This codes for CAWSVDKRGATQYF.

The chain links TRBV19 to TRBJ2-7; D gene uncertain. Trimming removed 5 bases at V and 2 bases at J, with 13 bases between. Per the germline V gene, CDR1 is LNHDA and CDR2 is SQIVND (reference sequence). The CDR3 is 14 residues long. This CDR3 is CASSLTTVTYEQYF. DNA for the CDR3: TGTGCCAGTAGTCTGACGACGGTTACCTACGAGCAGTACTTC.

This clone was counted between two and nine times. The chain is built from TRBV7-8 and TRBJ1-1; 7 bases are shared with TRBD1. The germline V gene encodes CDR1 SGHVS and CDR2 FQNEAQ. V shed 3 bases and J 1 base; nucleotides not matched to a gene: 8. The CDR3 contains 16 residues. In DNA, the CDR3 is TGTGCCAGCAGCTTTACCGGGACAGAGGGGAACACTGAAGCTTTCTTT. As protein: CASSFTGTEGNTEAFF. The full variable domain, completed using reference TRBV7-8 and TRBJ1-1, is GAGVSQSPRYKVAKRGQDVALRCDPISGHVSLFWYQQALGQGPEFLTYFQNEAQLDKSGLPSDRFFAERPEGSVSTLKIQRTQQEDSAVYLCASSFTGTEGNTEAFFGQGTRLTVV.

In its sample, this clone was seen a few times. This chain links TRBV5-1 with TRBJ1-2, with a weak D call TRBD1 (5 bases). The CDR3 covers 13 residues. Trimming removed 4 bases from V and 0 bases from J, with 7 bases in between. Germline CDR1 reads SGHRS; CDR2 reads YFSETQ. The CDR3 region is CASSGGTNYGYTF. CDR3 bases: TGCGCCAGCAGCGGGGGAACTAACTATGGCTACACCTTC.

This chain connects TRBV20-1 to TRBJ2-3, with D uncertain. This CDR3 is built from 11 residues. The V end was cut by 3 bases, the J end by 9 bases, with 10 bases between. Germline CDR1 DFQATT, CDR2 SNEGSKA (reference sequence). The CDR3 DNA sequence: TGCAGTGCTAGGATCAGCTCGACGCAGTATTTT. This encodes CSARISSTQYF.

CDR3 amino acids: CASSLAGGDYEQYF. The CDR3 coding sequence is TGCGCCAGCAGCTTGGCGGGGGGAGACTACGAGCAGTACTTC. The V call is TRBV5-1, the J call TRBJ2-7; the match to TRBD2 covers 7 bases. The CDR3 totals 14 residues. Germline V gene sequence: CDR1 SGHRS, CDR2 YFSETQ. V lost 0 bases and J lost 3; bases outside the gene matches: 3.